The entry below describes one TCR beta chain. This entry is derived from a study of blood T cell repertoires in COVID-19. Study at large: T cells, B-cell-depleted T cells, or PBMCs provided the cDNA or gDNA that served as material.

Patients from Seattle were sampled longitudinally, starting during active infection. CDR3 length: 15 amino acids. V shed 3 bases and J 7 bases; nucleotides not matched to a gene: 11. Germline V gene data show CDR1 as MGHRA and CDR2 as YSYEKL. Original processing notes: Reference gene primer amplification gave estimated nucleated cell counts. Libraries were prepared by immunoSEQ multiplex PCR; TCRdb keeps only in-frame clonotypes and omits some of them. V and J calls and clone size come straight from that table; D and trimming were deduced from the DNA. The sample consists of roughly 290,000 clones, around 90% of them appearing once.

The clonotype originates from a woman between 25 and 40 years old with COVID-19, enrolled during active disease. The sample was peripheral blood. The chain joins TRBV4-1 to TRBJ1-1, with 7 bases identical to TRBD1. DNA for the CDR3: TGCGCCAGCAGCCACCTCGACAGGGACCTAAATGAAGCTTTCTTT. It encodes CASSHLDRDLNEAFF.